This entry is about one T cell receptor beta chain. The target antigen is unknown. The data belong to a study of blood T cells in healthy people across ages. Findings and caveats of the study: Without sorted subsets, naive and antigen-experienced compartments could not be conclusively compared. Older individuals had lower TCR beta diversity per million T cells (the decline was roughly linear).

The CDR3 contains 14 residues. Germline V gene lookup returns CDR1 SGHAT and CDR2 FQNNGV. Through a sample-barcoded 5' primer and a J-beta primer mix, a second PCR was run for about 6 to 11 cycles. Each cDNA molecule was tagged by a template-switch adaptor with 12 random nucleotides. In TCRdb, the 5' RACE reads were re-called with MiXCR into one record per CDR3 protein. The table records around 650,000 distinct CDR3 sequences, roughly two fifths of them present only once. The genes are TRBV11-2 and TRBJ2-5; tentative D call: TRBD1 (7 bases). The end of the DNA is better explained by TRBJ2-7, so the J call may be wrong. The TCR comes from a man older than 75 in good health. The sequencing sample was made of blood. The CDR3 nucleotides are TGTGCCAGCAGCCCCCGTCGACAGGGAGGCGAGCAGTACTTC. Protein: CASSPRRQGGEQYF.